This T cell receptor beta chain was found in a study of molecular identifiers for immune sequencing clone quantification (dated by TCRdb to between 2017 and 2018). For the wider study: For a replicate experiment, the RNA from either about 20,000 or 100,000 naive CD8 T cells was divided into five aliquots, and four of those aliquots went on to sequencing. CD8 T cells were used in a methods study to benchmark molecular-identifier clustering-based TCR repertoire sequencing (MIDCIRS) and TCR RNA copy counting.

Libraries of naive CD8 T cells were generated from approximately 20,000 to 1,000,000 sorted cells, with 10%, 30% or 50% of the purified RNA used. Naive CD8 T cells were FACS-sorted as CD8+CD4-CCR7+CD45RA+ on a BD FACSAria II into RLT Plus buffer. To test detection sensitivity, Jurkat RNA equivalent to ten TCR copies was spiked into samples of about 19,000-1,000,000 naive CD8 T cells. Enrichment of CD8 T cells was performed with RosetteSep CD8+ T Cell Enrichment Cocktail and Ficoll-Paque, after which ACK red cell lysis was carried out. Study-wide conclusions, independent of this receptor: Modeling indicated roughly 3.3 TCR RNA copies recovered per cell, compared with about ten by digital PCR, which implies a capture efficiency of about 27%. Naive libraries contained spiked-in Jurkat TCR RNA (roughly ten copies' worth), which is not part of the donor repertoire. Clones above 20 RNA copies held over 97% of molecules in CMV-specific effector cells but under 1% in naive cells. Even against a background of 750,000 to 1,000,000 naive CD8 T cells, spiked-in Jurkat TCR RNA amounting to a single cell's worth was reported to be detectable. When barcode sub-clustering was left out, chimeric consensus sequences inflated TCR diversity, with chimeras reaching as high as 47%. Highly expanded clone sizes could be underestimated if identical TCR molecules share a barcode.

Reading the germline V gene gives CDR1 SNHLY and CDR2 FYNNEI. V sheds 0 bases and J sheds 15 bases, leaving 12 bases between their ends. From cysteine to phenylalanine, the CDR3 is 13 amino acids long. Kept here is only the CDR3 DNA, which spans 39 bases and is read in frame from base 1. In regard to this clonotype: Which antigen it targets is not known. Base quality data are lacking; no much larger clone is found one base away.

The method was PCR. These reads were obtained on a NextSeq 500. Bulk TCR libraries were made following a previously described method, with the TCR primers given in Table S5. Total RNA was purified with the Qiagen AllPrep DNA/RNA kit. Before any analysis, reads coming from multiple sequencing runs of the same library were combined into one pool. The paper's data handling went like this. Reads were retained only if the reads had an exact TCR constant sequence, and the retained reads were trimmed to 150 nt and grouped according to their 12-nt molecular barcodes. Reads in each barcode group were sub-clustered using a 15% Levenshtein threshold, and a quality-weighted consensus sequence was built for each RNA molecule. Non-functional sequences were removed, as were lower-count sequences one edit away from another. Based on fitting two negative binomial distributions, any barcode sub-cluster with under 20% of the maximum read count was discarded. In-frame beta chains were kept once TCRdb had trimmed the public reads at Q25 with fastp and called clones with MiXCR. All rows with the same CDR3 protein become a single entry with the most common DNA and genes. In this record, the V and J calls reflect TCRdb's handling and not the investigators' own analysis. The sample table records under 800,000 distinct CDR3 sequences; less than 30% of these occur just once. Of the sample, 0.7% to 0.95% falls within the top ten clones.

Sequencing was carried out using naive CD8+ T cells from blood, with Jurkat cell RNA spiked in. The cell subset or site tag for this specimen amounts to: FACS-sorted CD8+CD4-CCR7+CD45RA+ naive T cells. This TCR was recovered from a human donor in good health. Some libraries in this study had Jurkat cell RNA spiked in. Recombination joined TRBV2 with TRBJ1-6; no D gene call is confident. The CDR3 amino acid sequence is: CASSEALRPNLHF. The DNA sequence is TGTGCCAGCAGTGAAGCGCTTCGACCTAACCTCCACTTT.